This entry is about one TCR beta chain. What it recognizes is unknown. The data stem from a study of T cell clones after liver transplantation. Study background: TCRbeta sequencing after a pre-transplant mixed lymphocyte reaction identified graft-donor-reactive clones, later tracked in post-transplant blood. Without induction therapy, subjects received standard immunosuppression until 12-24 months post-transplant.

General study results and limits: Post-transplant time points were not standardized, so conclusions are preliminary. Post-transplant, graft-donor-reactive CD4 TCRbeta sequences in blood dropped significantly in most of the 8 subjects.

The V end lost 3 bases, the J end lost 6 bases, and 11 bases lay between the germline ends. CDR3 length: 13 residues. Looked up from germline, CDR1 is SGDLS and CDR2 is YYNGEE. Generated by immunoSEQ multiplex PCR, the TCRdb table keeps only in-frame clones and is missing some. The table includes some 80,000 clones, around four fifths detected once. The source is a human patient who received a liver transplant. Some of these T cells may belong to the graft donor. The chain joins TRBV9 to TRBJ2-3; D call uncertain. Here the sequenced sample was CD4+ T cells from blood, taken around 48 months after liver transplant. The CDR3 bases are TGTGCCAGCAGCGCGACGGAAGGGGATACGCAGTATTTT. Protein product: CASSATEGDTQYF.